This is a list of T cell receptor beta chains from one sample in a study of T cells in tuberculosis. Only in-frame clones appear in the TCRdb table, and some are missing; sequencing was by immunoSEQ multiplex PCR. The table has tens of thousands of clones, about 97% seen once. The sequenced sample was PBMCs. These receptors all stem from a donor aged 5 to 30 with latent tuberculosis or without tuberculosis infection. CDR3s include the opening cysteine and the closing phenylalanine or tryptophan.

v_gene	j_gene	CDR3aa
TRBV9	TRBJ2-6	CASSPLGGTSSGANVLTF
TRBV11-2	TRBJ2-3	CASSLLRASTDTQYF
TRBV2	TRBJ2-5	CASSTGLAGRETQYF
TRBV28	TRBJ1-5	CASSLSPLRGNQPQHF
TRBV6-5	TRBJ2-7	CASSYDTSGSYEQYF
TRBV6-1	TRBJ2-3	CASSGPGTSGGGTQYF
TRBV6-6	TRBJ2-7	CASSFRLYEQYF
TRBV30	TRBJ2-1	CAWSGGEQFF
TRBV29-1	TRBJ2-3	CSVVRRQNFYTDTQYF
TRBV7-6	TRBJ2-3	CASSLLVRVVPSTDTQYF
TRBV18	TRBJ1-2	CASSPQTGFGYGYTF
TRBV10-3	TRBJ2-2	CAIGQANTGELFF
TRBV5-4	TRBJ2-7	CASSFTSLFNDSPSSREQYF
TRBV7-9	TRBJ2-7	CASSWDTSSYEQYF
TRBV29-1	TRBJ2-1	CSVRQGGNNEQFF
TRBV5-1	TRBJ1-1	CASSTDAGSSRNTEAFF
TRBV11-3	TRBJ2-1	CASSYLGLAGDYDNEQFF
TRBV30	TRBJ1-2	CAWSVPTLANYGYTF
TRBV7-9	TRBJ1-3	CASSLPDRVGDTIYF
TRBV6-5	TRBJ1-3	CASSYGTVGGNTIYF
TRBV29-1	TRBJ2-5	CSVVDRAESYQETQYF
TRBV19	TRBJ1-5	CASSTGWADQPQHF
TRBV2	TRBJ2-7	CASRRAQGSGEQYF
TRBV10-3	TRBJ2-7	CAITEREGYEQYF
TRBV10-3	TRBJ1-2	CANAQGGSGGYTF
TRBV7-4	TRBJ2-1	CASSPDRYPYNEQFF
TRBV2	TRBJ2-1	CASRADRGTYNEQFF
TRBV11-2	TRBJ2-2	CASWWPESGTGELFF
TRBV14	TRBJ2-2	CASSPKRGSVNTGELFF
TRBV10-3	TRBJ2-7	CAISARGQGFDEQYF
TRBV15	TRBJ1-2	CATSSGPQGQLKKLYGYTF
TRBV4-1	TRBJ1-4	CASSSREGKLFF
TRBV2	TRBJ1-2	CASSLQGLTPRYGYTF
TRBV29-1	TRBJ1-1	CSVSWQGETEAFF
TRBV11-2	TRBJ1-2	CASSSEGGYTF
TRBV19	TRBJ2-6	CASSSGGANVLTF
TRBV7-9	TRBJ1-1	CASSPEQGYTEAFF
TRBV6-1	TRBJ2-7	CASSELAGEPYEQYF
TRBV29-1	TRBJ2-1	CSVGTPYNEQFF
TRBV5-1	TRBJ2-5	CASSLRSGRQETQYF
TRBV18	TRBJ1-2	CASCPVTGAYGYTF
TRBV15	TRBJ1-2	CATSTPRRANYGYTF
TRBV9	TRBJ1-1	CASSTGQGANTEAFF
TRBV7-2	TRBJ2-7	CASTQGRWDEQYF
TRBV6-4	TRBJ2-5	CASSERRLAGGPRKTQYF
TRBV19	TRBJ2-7	CASGQGTYYEQYF
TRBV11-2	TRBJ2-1	CASSLGTSGRNEQFF